A single sample is the source of the 4 T cell receptor beta chains below, sequenced in a study of T cells after yellow fever vaccination. MiXCR, applied by TCRdb to the 5' RACE reads, yields one record per CDR3 protein. The sample yields around 260,000 distinct CDR3 sequences, roughly 5% seen once. The sample here was CD4+ T cells sorted from PBMCs, taken on the day of the yellow fever booster vaccination. These receptors originate from a man between 18 and 29 years old who received the YFV17D yellow fever vaccine.

The chain recombines TRBV18 with TRBJ2-3; D may correspond to TRBD1 or TRBD2 (7 bases each). The germline gives CDR1 KGHSH, CDR2 LQKENI. The CDR3 is 15 amino acids. The V end was cut by 3 bases, the J end by 5 bases, with 15 bases between. CDR3 loop: CASSPPGGGRDTQYF. The CDR3 coding sequence is TGTGCCAGCTCACCTCCAGGGGGAGGGAGAGATACGCAGTATTTT.

V and J are TRBV4-3 and TRBJ2-5; D remains ambiguous. The CDR3 is 14 residues long. V was cut by 0 bases and J by 4 bases, with 9 bases left in between. Germline V lookup: CDR1 LGHNA, CDR2 YSLEER. CDR3 region: CASSQEWGLETQYF. As DNA, the CDR3 is TGCGCCAGCAGCCAAGAATGGGGTTTAGAGACCCAGTACTTC.

In this sample, this clonotype turned up a few times. The J gene is TRBJ2-3, the V gene TRBV12-3 or TRBV12-4, with TRBD2 identical over 9 bases. J lost 5 bases, V lost 7 bases, and 10 bases had no gene match. The CDR3 totals 15 residues. The CDR3, as DNA: TGTGCCAGCAAATTGGGACTAGCTCCCAGAGATACGCAGTATTTT. This sequence encodes CASKLGLAPRDTQYF.

This clonotype was counted ten times or more. The V gene is TRBV7-9, the J gene TRBJ2-5, with D perhaps matching TRBD2 (5 bases). Germline V lookup: CDR1 SEHNR, CDR2 FQNEAQ (reference sequence). This CDR3 is 17 amino acids long. The V end lost 4 bases, the J end lost 5 bases, and 23 bases lay between the germline ends. The CDR3 region is CASSSRRGSPWAETQYF. CDR3 DNA: TGTGCCAGCAGCTCACGGAGAGGGAGCCCCTGGGCCGAGACCCAGTACTTC.